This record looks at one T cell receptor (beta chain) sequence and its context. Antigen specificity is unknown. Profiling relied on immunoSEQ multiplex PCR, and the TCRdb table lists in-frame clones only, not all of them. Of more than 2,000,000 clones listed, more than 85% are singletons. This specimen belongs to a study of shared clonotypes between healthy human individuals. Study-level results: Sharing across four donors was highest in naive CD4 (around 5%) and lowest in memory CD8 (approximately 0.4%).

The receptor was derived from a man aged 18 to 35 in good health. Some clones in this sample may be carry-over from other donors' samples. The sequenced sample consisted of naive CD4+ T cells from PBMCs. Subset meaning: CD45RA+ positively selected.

In DNA, the CDR3 is TGTGCCAGCAGGGGGGGTATAACTTTGCGCGAGCAGTACTTC. Residues: CASRGGITLREQYF. This sequence joins TRBV28 and TRBJ2-7; maybe TRBD2 (6 bases). Looked up from germline, CDR1 is MDHEN and CDR2 is SYDVKM. Between the trimmed V and J ends, which lost 6 bases and 6 bases, there was a span of 18 bases. The CDR3 sequence is 14 residues long.